These 27 T cell receptor beta chains were sequenced from one sample in a study of T cell changes during pregnancy in multiple sclerosis. Produced via immunoSEQ multiplex PCR; TCRdb's table is partial and in-frame only. The sample lists 40,000 or so clones; roughly nine tenths were seen once. The source was CD8+ T cells from peripheral blood mononuclear cells, collected in the second trimester of pregnancy. The receptors come from a female donor with multiple sclerosis, enrolled in a pregnancy study.

The chain recombines TRBV6-4 with TRBJ2-1; 8 bases match TRBD1. Germline V gene data show CDR1 as MRHNA and CDR2 as SNTAGT. With 4 bases clipped from V and 5 bases from J, the junction kept 4 bases outside the gene matches. The CDR3 is 14 amino acids. The CDR3 loop is CASSVYRGDNEQFF. The CDR3 nucleotides read TGTGCCAGCAGTGTCTACAGGGGGGACAATGAGCAGTTCTTC.

V is TRBV19 and J is TRBJ1-1; D is undetermined. Trimming left V 0 bases short and J 5 bases short, with 13 bases between. Per the germline V gene, CDR1 is LNHDA and CDR2 is SQIVND (reference sequence). This CDR3 comprises 15 residues. CDR3 protein: CASSIDAGIQTEAFF. CDR3 DNA: TGTGCCAGTAGTATAGATGCGGGGATTCAGACTGAAGCTTTCTTT.

V gene TRBV6-6 combines with J gene TRBJ2-7; a possible D gene is TRBD2 (6 bases). V was cut by 6 bases and J by 5 bases, with 20 bases left in between. CDR3 length equals 15 residues. Germline assignment: CDR1 MNHNY and CDR2 SVGAGI (reference sequence). The CDR3 DNA sequence: TGTGCCAGCAGCCCTACCCGACTAGTACTCGACGAGCAGTACTTC. Encoded protein: CASSPTRLVLDEQYF.

The rearrangement uses TRBV19 and TRBJ2-2, with 9 bases matching TRBD1. Germline V CDR1 and CDR2: LNHDA, SQIVND (reference sequence). The CDR3 consists of 13 residues. V lost 10 bases and J lost 6; bases outside the gene matches: 6. CDR3 DNA sequence: TGTGCCACCCGGACAGGGGTTGCCGGGGAGCTGTTTTTT. Protein: CATRTGVAGELFF. Full variable domain (missing parts from reference TRBV19 and TRBJ2-2): DGGITQSPKYLFRKEGQNVTLSCEQNLNHDAMYWYRQDPGQGLRLIYYSQIVNDFQKGDIAEGYSVSREKKESFPLTVTSAQKNPTAFYLCATRTGVAGELFFGEGSRLTVL.

This chain connects TRBV7-3 to TRBJ2-1, with 11 bases aligning to TRBD2. Germline CDR1 is SGHTA and CDR2 is FQGTGA. The V gene end was trimmed by 5 bases and the J gene end by 8 bases; junction bases not matched to a gene: 20. This CDR3 comprises 19 residues. The CDR3 loop reads CASSPRALAGGPRAYEQFF. The CDR3 bases are TGTGCCAGCAGCCCGAGGGCTCTAGCGGGGGGCCCAAGGGCGTATGAGCAGTTCTTC.

The chain couples TRBV4-1 to TRBJ1-2; no clear D gene. Trimming removed 0 bases from V and 5 bases from J, with 13 bases in between. The length of the CDR3 is 15 residues. CDR1 is MGHRA, CDR2 YSYEKL, per germline. The CDR3 coding sequence is TGCGCCAGCAGCCAAGAGTCCGGGAACGTTTATGGCTACACCTTC. Amino acids: CASSQESGNVYGYTF.

This chain joins TRBV30 and TRBJ1-1, with D possibly TRBD1 on 5 matching bases. Trimming removed 5 bases at V and 1 base at J, with 11 bases between. This CDR3 is built from 13 residues. Germline V gene lookup returns CDR1 GTSNPN and CDR2 SVGIG (reference sequence). CDR3 loop: CAWDGHRNTEAFF. The CDR3 DNA sequence: TGTGCCTGGGACGGACATAGGAACACTGAAGCTTTCTTT.

This chain connects TRBV7-9 to TRBJ1-1; perhaps TRBD1 as D (6 bases). Germline-derived CDR1 and CDR2 are SEHNR and FQNEAQ (reference sequence). The V gene lost 4 bases and the J gene lost 0 bases, with 9 bases spanning the gap. This CDR3 is built from 14 residues. The chain's CDR3 is CASSWGGLNTEAFF. In DNA, the CDR3 is TGTGCCAGCAGCTGGGGGGGCCTGAACACTGAAGCTTTCTTT.

The chain is built from TRBV6-4 and TRBJ2-1; 8 bases fit TRBD1. Per the germline V gene, CDR1 is MRHNA and CDR2 is SNTAGT. This CDR3 is built from 17 residues. V was pared by 6 bases and J by 2 bases, with 12 bases of the junction left unmatched. The CDR3 loop reads CASSPPAGTGAYNEQFF. The CDR3 coding sequence is TGTGCCAGCAGCCCCCCAGCCGGGACAGGAGCCTACAATGAGCAGTTCTTC.

The V call is TRBV29-1, the J call TRBJ2-7; TRBD1 is a possible D gene (6 bases). V was trimmed by 0 bases and J by 5 bases, leaving 17 bases between them. The germline gives CDR1 SQVTM, CDR2 ANQGSEA. There are 15 residues in the CDR3. Here the CDR3 DNA reads TGCAGCGTTGAAGATTCCAGGGGAGTTCCCCACGAGCAGTACTTC. It translates to CSVEDSRGVPHEQYF.

The chain employs TRBV30 and TRBJ2-7; TRBD2 aligns across 7 bases. CDR1 and CDR2 (germline): GTSNPN, SVGIG (reference sequence). CDR3 length: 12 amino acids. CDR3 residues: CASSGTAYEQYF. The CDR3 DNA sequence: TGTGCTTCCAGCGGGACCGCCTACGAGCAGTACTTC.

The chain recombines TRBV21-1 with TRBJ1-2; the table's D gene call, TRBD1, was not cross checked with the DNA. TRBV21-1 is given as a pseudogene. This CDR3 spans 16 amino acids. CDR3: CASSITPSRDSDGYTF. The CDR3 bases are TGTGCCAGCAGCATAACACCCTCGCGGGACAGTGATGGCTACACCTTC.

The chain carries TRBV4-1 and TRBJ2-6; no definite D call. CDR3 length: 16 amino acids. Germline V gene data show CDR1 as MGHRA and CDR2 as YSYEKL. The ends were cut back, 4 bases at V and 1 base at J, with 11 bases in the middle. The CDR3 loop is CASSPERVSGANVLTF. CDR3 sequence (DNA): TGCGCCAGCAGCCCCGAACGCGTTTCTGGGGCCAACGTCCTGACTTTC.

This chain joins TRBV19 and TRBJ1-1; D remains unclear. The V gene's germline CDR1 is LNHDA and CDR2 SQIVND (reference sequence). V was cut by 0 bases and J by 0 bases, with 11 bases left in between. The CDR3 runs to 16 residues. The CDR3 protein is CASSIDPSTMNTEAFF. CDR3 nucleotide sequence: TGTGCCAGTAGTATAGATCCTTCGACAATGAACACTGAAGCTTTCTTT. Full variable domain (rest looked up from reference TRBV19 and TRBJ1-1): DGGITQSPKYLFRKEGQNVTLSCEQNLNHDAMYWYRQDPGQGLRLIYYSQIVNDFQKGDIAEGYSVSREKKESFPLTVTSAQKNPTAFYLCASSIDPSTMNTEAFFGQGTRLTVV.

The chain is built from TRBV7-3 and TRBJ1-1, with D possibly being TRBD1 (6 bases). This CDR3 spans 13 amino acids. Germline V gene data show CDR1 as SGHTA and CDR2 as FQGTGA. V was shortened by 0 bases and J by 4 bases, with 6 bases between the two germline ends. The CDR3 here is CASSLTGGTEAFF. The CDR3 region has the DNA TGTGCCAGCAGCTTAACAGGGGGCACTGAAGCTTTCTTT.

The genes are TRBV7-3 and TRBJ2-7, with 7 bases identical to TRBD1. The CDR3 spans 15 residues. J was trimmed by 1 base and V by 2 bases; bases with no gene match: 5. The germline CDR1 and CDR2 sequences are SGHTA and FQGTGA. The CDR3 nucleotides read TGTGCCAGCAGCTTAGTTGAGGGGGCGTCCTACGAGCAGTACTTC. Translation gives CASSLVEGASYEQYF.

The chain couples TRBV6-6 to TRBJ1-4; 8 bases are shared with TRBD1. The V gene end was trimmed by 5 bases and the J gene end by 7 bases; junction bases not matched to a gene: 6. This CDR3 region has 14 residues. CDR1 is MNHNY, CDR2 SVGAGI, per germline (reference sequence). CDR3 nucleotides: TGTGCCAGCAGTACTCCGGGACAGGTTGAAAAACTGTTTTTT. Its protein product is CASSTPGQVEKLFF.

This chain links TRBV4-1 with TRBJ1-2; D ambiguous. Germline V gene data show CDR1 as MGHRA and CDR2 as YSYEKL. The ends were cut back, 0 bases at V and 4 bases at J, with 9 bases in the middle. The CDR3 loop spans 14 amino acids. DNA for the CDR3: TGCGCCAGCAGCCAAGAGATGGGCACCTATGGCTACACCTTC. It encodes CASSQEMGTYGYTF.

The rearrangement joins TRBV23-1 to TRBJ1-2; TRBD1 matches at 9 bases. TRBV23-1 is an ORF, with its function uncertain. V shed 2 bases and J 7 bases; nucleotides not matched to a gene: 11. This CDR3 comprises 16 residues. CDR3 DNA sequence: TGCGCCAGCAGTCAAACCGGGACAGGGCCGTGCGGTGGCTACACCTTC. It codes for CASSQTGTGPCGGYTF.

The V call is TRBV7-9, the J call TRBJ2-2; perhaps TRBD1 as D (5 bases). The CDR3 covers 15 residues. Between the trimmed V and J ends, which lost 11 bases and 0 bases, there was a span of 16 bases. CDR1 and CDR2 from the germline V gene are SEHNR and FQNEAQ (reference sequence). As DNA, the CDR3 is TGTGCCGCAAAAAAGGGGCCCTCGAACACCGGGGAGCTGTTTTTT. This codes for CAAKKGPSNTGELFF. Full variable domain (outside the CDR3, taken from reference TRBV7-9 and TRBJ2-2): DTGVSQNPRHKITKRGQNVTFRCDPISEHNRLYWYRQTLGQGPEFLTYFQNEAQLEKSRLLSDRFSAERPKGSFSTLEIQRTEQGDSAMYLCAAKKGPSNTGELFFGEGSRLTVL.

The chain recombines TRBV2 with TRBJ2-7; maybe TRBD1 (6 bases). The CDR3 runs to 16 residues. Germline-derived CDR1 and CDR2 are SNHLY and FYNNEI. The V end lost 4 bases, the J end lost 2 bases, and 18 bases lay between the germline ends. This chain's CDR3 is CASSASRDTLTYEQYF. CDR3 DNA sequence: TGTGCCAGCAGTGCTTCCAGGGACACCTTAACCTACGAGCAGTACTTC.

The genes are TRBV6-6 and TRBJ1-3; no firm D call. Germline V gives CDR1 MNHNY, CDR2 SVGAGI (reference sequence). With 5 bases removed from V and 0 bases from J, the gap between germline ends came to 11 bases. The CDR3 runs 15 residues. The CDR3 DNA reads as TGTGCCAGCAGTCCTAGGCGGATCTCTGGAAACACCATATATTTT. Protein: CASSPRRISGNTIYF.

The chain uses TRBV9 and TRBJ1-1; D may be TRBD1 (6 bases). The V gene lost 4 bases and the J gene lost 4 bases, with 20 bases spanning the gap. The CDR3 loop spans 16 amino acids. CDR1 and CDR2 (germline): SGDLS, YYNGEE. CDR3: CASSPSGVTGLTEAFF. CDR3 DNA sequence: TGTGCCAGCAGCCCCTCCGGCGTAACAGGGCTCACTGAAGCTTTCTTT.

The V and J genes are TRBV11-2 and TRBJ1-1; tentative D call: TRBD1 (5 bases). V was pared by 5 bases and J by 6 bases, with 10 bases between. This CDR3 region has 12 residues. Looked up from germline, CDR1 is SGHAT and CDR2 is FQNNGV. The CDR3 region is CASSLLGAEAFF. CDR3 DNA sequence: TGTGCCAGCAGCCTCTTAGGGGCTGAAGCTTTCTTT.

This chain joins TRBV4-3 and TRBJ2-3; 12 bases are shared with TRBD2. V shed 5 bases, J shed 6 bases, and the junction held 12 bases outside the gene matches. Germline values: CDR1 LGHNA, CDR2 YSLEER. The CDR3 loop spans 17 amino acids. CDR3 DNA: TGCGCCAGCAGCGGTCGATCTAGCGGGGGGGCCTTGGATACGCAGTATTTT. Translation gives CASSGRSSGGALDTQYF.

The chain combines TRBV29-1 with TRBJ2-6; 7 nucleotides align to TRBD1. This CDR3 comprises 15 residues. Trimming cost V 6 bases and J 4 bases; bases outside gene matches: 9. Germline V gene data show CDR1 as SQVTM and CDR2 as ANQGSEA. The CDR3 nucleotides read TGCAGCGTGAGACAGACAGGGTACGGGGCCAACGTCCTGACTTTC. Protein sequence: CSVRQTGYGANVLTF.

The chain has TRBV19 and TRBJ1-1, with a weak D call TRBD1 (6 bases). Germline CDR1 LNHDA, CDR2 SQIVND (reference sequence). Trimming shortened V by 6 bases and J by 9 bases, and 17 bases separated the two germline ends. This CDR3 spans 13 amino acids. CDR3 amino acids: CASRGGQASQAFF. Here the CDR3 DNA reads TGTGCCAGTAGGGGGGGGCAGGCGAGCCAAGCTTTCTTT.